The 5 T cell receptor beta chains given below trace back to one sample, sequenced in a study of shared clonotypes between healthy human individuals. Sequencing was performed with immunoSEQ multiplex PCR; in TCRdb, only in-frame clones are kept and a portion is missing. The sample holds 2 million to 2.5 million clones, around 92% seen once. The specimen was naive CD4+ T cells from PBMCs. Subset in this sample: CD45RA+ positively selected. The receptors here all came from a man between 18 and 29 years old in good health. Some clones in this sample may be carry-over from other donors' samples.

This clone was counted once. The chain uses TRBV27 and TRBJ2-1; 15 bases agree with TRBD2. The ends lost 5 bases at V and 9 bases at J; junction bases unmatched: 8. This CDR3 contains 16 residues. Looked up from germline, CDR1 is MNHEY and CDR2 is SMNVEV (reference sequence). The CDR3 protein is CASSPRTSGRAIEQFF. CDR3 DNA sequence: TGTGCCAGCAGTCCCCGGACTAGCGGGAGGGCCATTGAGCAGTTCTTC.

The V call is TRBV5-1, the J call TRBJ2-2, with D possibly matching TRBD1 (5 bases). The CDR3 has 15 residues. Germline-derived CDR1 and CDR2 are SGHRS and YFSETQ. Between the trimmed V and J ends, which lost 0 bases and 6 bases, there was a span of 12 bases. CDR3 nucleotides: TGCGCCAGCAGCTTGGGCGACAGTGTAGCCGGGGAGCTGTTTTTT. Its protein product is CASSLGDSVAGELFF.

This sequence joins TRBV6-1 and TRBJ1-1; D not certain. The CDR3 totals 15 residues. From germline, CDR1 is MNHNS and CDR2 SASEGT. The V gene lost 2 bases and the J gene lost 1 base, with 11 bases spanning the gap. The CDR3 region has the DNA TGTGCCAGCAGTGAATTCGCGGGTAGGAACACTGAAGCTTTCTTT. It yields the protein CASSEFAGRNTEAFF.

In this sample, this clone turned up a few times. The CDR3 protein is CASSEDGNTEAFF. The CDR3 DNA follows: TGTGCCAGCTCAGAGGACGGGAACACTGAAGCTTTCTTT. V and J are TRBV18 and TRBJ1-1; D uncertain. The CDR3 is made up of 13 amino acids. Trimming took off 5 bases at V and 1 base at J, with 8 bases between the two ends. Germline V gives CDR1 KGHSH, CDR2 LQKENI.

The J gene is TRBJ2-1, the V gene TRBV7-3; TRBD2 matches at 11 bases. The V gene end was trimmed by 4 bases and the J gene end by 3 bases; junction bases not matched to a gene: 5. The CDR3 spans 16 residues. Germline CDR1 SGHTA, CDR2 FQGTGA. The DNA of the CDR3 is TGTGCCAGCAGCTCGACTGGACTAGCGGGCTACAATGAGCAGTTCTTC. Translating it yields CASSSTGLAGYNEQFF.